A selection of T cell receptor beta chains follows, all from one sample in a study of blood T cell repertoires in COVID-19. Libraries were prepared by immunoSEQ multiplex PCR; TCRdb keeps only in-frame clonotypes and omits some of them. The sample consists of about 87,000 clones, around 90% of them appearing once. Sequenced sample: peripheral blood. The receptors were gathered from a man in his forties with acute or convalescent COVID-19. Each CDR3 is given with its conserved first and last residue. The D gene is left open where the match is weak. Clone size is given for some rows only: seen once, a few or many times, or a class if the clone is expanded.

j_call	clone_size	v_call	d_call	cdr3_nt	cdr3_aa
TRBJ1-1	-	TRBV25-1	TRBD1	TGTGCCAGCAGCCCAAGGACAGGGCCCATGAACACTGAAGCTTTCTTT	CASSPRTGPMNTEAFF
TRBJ1-2	-	TRBV2	TRBD1	TGTGCCAGCACTCCGGGACAGCTAACGGGTGGCTACACCTTC	CASTPGQLTGGYTF
TRBJ1-5	-	TRBV6-1	-	TGTGCCAGCAGTGAAGTTGGGGGGACGGCTAGTCAGCCCCAGCATTTT	CASSEVGGTASQPQHF
TRBJ2-2	-	TRBV13	TRBD1	TGTGCCAGCAGTAGGACAGGCCGCAGCGGGGAGCTGTTTTTT	CASSRTGRSGELFF
TRBJ2-5	-	TRBV4-1	-	TGCGCCAGCAGCCAGTCACAGGGGGGGGTCCAAGAGACCCAGTACTTC	CASSQSQGGVQETQYF
TRBJ1-1	few	TRBV6-5	TRBD1	TGTGCCAGCACCATGGACAGGGGGGGCACTGAAGCTTTCTTT	CASTMDRGGTEAFF
TRBJ1-5	-	TRBV7-9	-	TGTGCCAGCAGCCCTCAACCAGGGGAATCTCAGCCCCAGCATTTT	CASSPQPGESQPQHF
TRBJ2-3	-	TRBV18	-	TGTGCCAGCTCACCTAGCGCGAGGGCAGATACGCAGTATTTT	CASSPSARADTQYF
TRBJ2-7	-	TRBV7-8	TRBD2	TGTGCCAGCAGCTTAACTAGCGGCCCCTACGAGCAGTACTTC	CASSLTSGPYEQYF
TRBJ2-2	-	TRBV5-4	-	TGTGCCAGCGGGCGTGCCCCGACGAACACCGGGGAGCTGTTTTTT	CASGRAPTNTGELFF
TRBJ2-3	-	TRBV6-2/TRBV6-3	TRBD2	TGTGCCAGCAGTCAGACTAGCCGGGGCACAGATACGCAGTATTTT	CASSQTSRGTDTQYF
TRBJ2-4	-	TRBV2	-	TGTGCCAGCAGTGTCAGTCTGGGCGTGACAAACATTCAGTACTTC	CASSVSLGVTNIQYF
TRBJ2-3	-	TRBV5-4	-	TGTGCCAGCAGCTCCCGGACACTTAGCACAGATACGCAGTATTTT	CASSSRTLSTDTQYF
TRBJ2-7	-	TRBV5-1	TRBD2	TGCGCCAGCAGCTTACTAGCGGGAGGGACTCTTGAGCAGTACTTC	CASSLLAGGTLEQYF
TRBJ1-2	-	TRBV7-2	TRBD1	TGTGCCAGCAGCCCAGGGACAGAGAAAAACTATGGCTACACCTTC	CASSPGTEKNYGYTF
TRBJ1-2	-	TRBV6-5	TRBD1	TGTGCCAGCAGTCCGGGACAGGGGGGTTGGGGCTACACCTTC	CASSPGQGGWGYTF
TRBJ1-1	-	TRBV13	-	TGTGCCAGCAGCTCCGTTAACATGAACACTGAAGCTTTCTTT	CASSSVNMNTEAFF
TRBJ2-1	-	TRBV6-5	TRBD2	TGTGCCAGCAGTTACTCGACTAGCGGGAGAGCTGAGCAGTTCTTC	CASSYSTSGRAEQFF
TRBJ2-7	few	TRBV27	TRBD1	TGTGCCAGCAGTCCAGGGGGATCCTACGAGCAGTACTTC	CASSPGGSYEQYF
TRBJ2-5	-	TRBV28	TRBD1	TGTGCCAGCAGTTTACCGGACAGGGGTGTAAAGACCCAGTACTTC	CASSLPDRGVKTQYF
TRBJ2-7	-	TRBV4-2	TRBD1	TGTGCCAGCAGCCAACTTTTACAGGGGTTGGCGGAGCAGTACTTC	CASSQLLQGLAEQYF
TRBJ2-1	-	TRBV5-4	TRBD2	TGTGCCAGCAGCTCAGCTAGCGGGAGGGACAATGAGCAGTTCTTC	CASSSASGRDNEQFF
TRBJ1-2	-	TRBV3-1/TRBV3-2	-	TGTGCCAGCAGCCTCAATGACATCTATGGCTACACCTTC	CASSLNDIYGYTF
TRBJ2-2	-	TRBV29-1	TRBD2	TGCAGCGTTTTGCCTAGCGGGGCCCTAGCAGGGGAGCTGTTTTTT	CSVLPSGALAGELFF
TRBJ2-7	-	TRBV7-2	-	TGTGCCAGCAGCTTCGGACTCTACGAGCAGTACTTC	CASSFGLYEQYF
TRBJ2-2	once	TRBV19	-	TGTGCCAGTAGTAACCCCGCCGCGGGGGCCAGCACCGGGGAGCTGTTTTTT	CASSNPAAGASTGELFF
TRBJ2-2	-	TRBV6-5	TRBD1	TGTGCCAGCACGACAGGGGGGACCGGGGAGCTGTTTTTT	CASTTGGTGELFF
TRBJ2-7	-	TRBV6-1	TRBD1	TGTGCCAGCAGTGAAGAGGGTGACAGGGTCGGGTACGAGCAGTACTTC	CASSEEGDRVGYEQYF
TRBJ1-1	-	TRBV6-2/TRBV6-3	-	TGTGCCAGCAGTTACAAGGAGTTCGGACAGCCGAACACTGAAGCTTTCTTT	CASSYKEFGQPNTEAFF
TRBJ1-3	-	TRBV9	-	TGTGCCAGCAGCGTGGGGGGGGCACCTGGAAACACCATATATTTT	CASSVGGAPGNTIYF
TRBJ2-2	-	TRBV28	-	TGTGCCAGCAGTTTATCGGTTAACACCGGGGAGCTGTTTTTT	CASSLSVNTGELFF
TRBJ1-5	-	TRBV19	-	TGTGCCAGTATCCCAGGGTCAGGCAGCAATCAGCCCCAGCATTTT	CASIPGSGSNQPQHF
TRBJ1-2	once	TRBV24-1	-	TGTGCCACCAGTGATTGGCGGCGGCCCCCCTTTAGTTATGGCTACACCTTC	CATSDWRRPPFSYGYTF
TRBJ2-1	-	TRBV11-2	-	TGTGCCAGCAGCGGAAACTTTGGGGGCGCCTACAATGAGCAGTTCTTC	CASSGNFGGAYNEQFF
TRBJ2-7	-	TRBV2	-	TGTGCCAGCGGGCAGTACGAGCAGTACTTC	CASGQYEQYF
TRBJ1-6	-	TRBV9	TRBD1	TGTGCCAGCAGCGTGGGGGACAGTACTACCAGCTCCTATAATTCACCCCTCCACTTT	CASSVGDSTTSSYNSPLHF
TRBJ1-2	-	TRBV5-1	-	TGCGCCAGCAGCCCGGGCGGGTTCGGACCGTCGGGAGCTAACTATGGCTACACCTTC	CASSPGGFGPSGANYGYTF
TRBJ2-3	-	TRBV11-2	-	TGTGCCAGCAGCTTAGGAGGGAGGTTCGGCACAGATACGCAGTATTTT	CASSLGGRFGTDTQYF
TRBJ1-2	-	TRBV2	-	TGTGCCAGCAGCACACGGGAGGGGGACTACACCTTC	CASSTREGDYTF
TRBJ1-3	few	TRBV4-2	-	TGTGCCAGCAGCCCAGAACAGGTTTCAAACACCATATATTTT	CASSPEQVSNTIYF
TRBJ2-1	-	TRBV5-4	-	TGTGCCAGCAGTCCCGGGACTCGCATCTTTGAGCAGTTCTTC	CASSPGTRIFEQFF
TRBJ2-2	-	TRBV4-1	-	TGCGCCAGCAGCCAAGATGAGGGAGTAGACACCGGGGAGCTGTTTTTT	CASSQDEGVDTGELFF
TRBJ2-3	-	TRBV4-1	TRBD2	TGCGCCAGCAGCCAAGAGACTAGCGGGGGGGCCTTAGCCGGAGATACGCAGTATTTT	CASSQETSGGALAGDTQYF
TRBJ1-1	-	TRBV18	-	TGTGCCAGCTCACCACCAGGGGGATTCACTGAAGCTTTCTTT	CASSPPGGFTEAFF
TRBJ1-1	-	TRBV2	-	TGTGCCAGCAGTGAGTTGCGGCGGACTGAAGCTTTCTTT	CASSELRRTEAFF
TRBJ2-6	-	TRBV11-3	-	TGTGCCAGCAGCCCCAGCTCTGGGGCCAACGTCCTGACTTTC	CASSPSSGANVLTF
TRBJ2-7	-	TRBV5-1	-	TGCGCCAGCTCCGGTGACAGCAGGTACGAGCAGTACTTC	CASSGDSRYEQYF
TRBJ1-2	-	TRBV3-1/TRBV3-2	TRBD1	TGTGCCAGCAGCCAAGACAGGACAGGGGTTGGCTACACCTTC	CASSQDRTGVGYTF
TRBJ1-5	-	TRBV19	TRBD1	TGTGCCAGTAGTATAGAGGGGACAGGAATCAATCAGCCCCAGCATTTT	CASSIEGTGINQPQHF
TRBJ2-7	-	TRBV10-3	-	TGTGCCATCAGGATGGCAGGAAGCTCCTACGAGCAGTACTTC	CAIRMAGSSYEQYF
TRBJ2-3	-	TRBV5-6	-	TGTGCCAGCAGCTTTTTCGATAGACTTTCAGATACGCAGTATTTT	CASSFFDRLSDTQYF
TRBJ1-2	-	TRBV7-9	-	TGTGCCAGCAGCCATGGTGGCCAGGGAAATGGCTACACCTTC	CASSHGGQGNGYTF
TRBJ1-4	once	TRBV4-1	TRBD1	TGCGCCAGCAGCACTGGACAGGGGGCGCAGACGCATGAAAAACTGTTTTTT	CASSTGQGAQTHEKLFF
TRBJ2-7	once	TRBV5-1	TRBD1	TGCGCCAGCAGCCTTTCCACAGGGGTGAGCTCCTACGAGCAGTACTTC	CASSLSTGVSSYEQYF
TRBJ1-2	-	TRBV19	-	TGTGCCAGCGGGAGGGGTTCCAACTATGGCTACACCTTC	CASGRGSNYGYTF
TRBJ1-2	-	TRBV2	-	TGTGCCAGCTCTGGAGTTGGGGGGGATGGCTACACCTTC	CASSGVGGDGYTF
TRBJ2-2	-	TRBV9	-	TGTGCCAGCATGTCGGGGTTAATCGGGGAGCTGTTTTTT	CASMSGLIGELFF
TRBJ2-3	-	TRBV19	-	TGTGCCAGTAGTCAGACAGATACGCAGTATTTT	CASSQTDTQYF
TRBJ2-3	-	TRBV2	-	TGTGCCAGCCGGGACTCCGAGACAGATACGCAGTATTTT	CASRDSETDTQYF